The present TCR beta chain was sequenced within a study of T cell repertoires in cytomegalovirus infection. For the study at large: Through public TCR beta signatures, both CMV infection and matching HLA type were indicated. General study findings and limits: CMV carriers with the relevant HLA were identified by cumulative public TCR beta family frequency. What dominated the ex vivo response were HLA-C-restricted CMV-specific TCR beta clonotypes.

Comments on this clonotype: Its antigen is not known.

Each CDR3 protein is one row after TCRdb ran MiXCR on the reads. The sample holds roughly 150,000 distinct CDR3 sequences; less than 25% are singletons and the top ten take roughly 9.8%. The TCR originated in a human donor in good health (CMV status not recorded). Some clones in this sample may be carry-over from other donors' samples. The sample consisted of PBMCs.

DNA of the CDR3: TGTGCCAGTAGTACAGACCGAGGGGTGAACACTGAAGCTTTCTTT. Translation gives CASSTDRGVNTEAFF. The chain recombines TRBV19 with TRBJ1-1; D perhaps matches TRBD1 (5 bases). The germline CDR1 and CDR2 sequences are LNHDA and SQIVND (reference sequence). V lost 4 bases and J lost 0, with 12 bases in between. This CDR3 spans 15 amino acids. The complete variable domain, with remaining parts taken from reference TRBV19 and TRBJ1-1, reads DGGITQSPKYLFRKEGQNVTLSCEQNLNHDAMYWYRQDPGQGLRLIYYSQIVNDFQKGDIAEGYSVSREKKESFPLTVTSAQKNPTAFYLCASSTDRGVNTEAFFGQGTRLTVV.